This TCR beta chain was observed in a study of T-cell memory formation after mild COVID-19. Study-wide findings and caveats: The finding that pre-infection memory included some responding clones suggested that cross-reactive memory joined. Clones from the second wave (peaking day 37) had unconfirmed SARS-CoV-2 specificity.

Concerning this clonotype itself: Its antigen is as yet unknown.

TCRdb reanalysed the 5' RACE reads using MiXCR and keeps one entry per CDR3 protein. The profile shows tens of thousands of distinct CDR3 sequences, about 16% of them singletons. The receptor comes from an adult who had mild COVID-19 (a few samples of this study predate the infection). Cell type and time point are not known. Input material: PBMCs or a T cell subset sorted from them (not recorded which).

CDR3 nucleotides: TGTGCCAGTAGTAAATATGTGACTAGCGGCTCTGGGGCCAACGTCCTGACTTTC. Amino acids: CASSKYVTSGSGANVLTF. The J gene is TRBJ2-6, the V gene TRBV19; 9 nucleotides line up with TRBD2. Germline assignment: CDR1 LNHDA and CDR2 SQIVND (reference sequence). The J segment lost 0 bases and the V segment lost 4 bases, leaving 7 bases of the junction unmatched. The CDR3 has 18 residues.